Each of the 6 T cell receptor beta chains below was sequenced from the same sample in a study of PD-L1 blockade in urothelial cancer. Measured with immunoSEQ multiplex PCR; TCRdb has only the in-frame clones, and not every one. The repertoire holds about 41,000 clones, with 80% to 90% as singletons. The sample's time point: peripheral blood 6 weeks after treatment start. This material consisted of PBMCs, taken around atezolizumab (anti-PD-L1) treatment. The receptors were sampled from a man aged 70 or older with urothelial cancer.

By sample fraction, this clone is hyperexpanded. The DNA of the CDR3 is TGCGCCAGCAGCAGCTCCGGGACAGGGCACACCGGGGAGCTGTTTTTT. Translating gives CASSSSGTGHTGELFF. The V call is TRBV5-1, the J call TRBJ2-2, with 9 positions matching TRBD1. The germline V gene has CDR1 SGHRS and CDR2 YFSETQ. The CDR3 totals 16 residues. J lost 3 bases, V lost 4 bases, and 7 bases had no gene match.

The chain has TRBV5-1 and TRBJ1-1, with D unresolved. Germline V gene data show CDR1 as SGHRS and CDR2 as YFSETQ. V was cut by 2 bases and J by 0 bases, with 11 bases left in between. The CDR3 contains 15 residues. DNA for the CDR3: TGCGCCAGCAGCTTAGCGTCCCCGTTGAACACTGAAGCTTTCTTT. Its protein product is CASSLASPLNTEAFF. Full variable domain (missing parts from reference TRBV5-1 and TRBJ1-1): KAGVTQTPRYLIKTRGQQVTLSCSPISGHRSVSWYQQTPGQGLQFLFEYFSETQRNKGNFPGRFSGRQFSNSRSEMNVSTLELGDSALYLCASSLASPLNTEAFFGQGTRLTVV.

The chain uses TRBV18 and TRBJ2-7, with D possibly matching TRBD2 (5 bases). V was cut by 6 bases and J by 2 bases, with 14 bases left in between. The CDR3 runs 14 residues. Germline V lookup: CDR1 KGHSH, CDR2 LQKENI. The CDR3 reads CASSPEANPYEQYF. The CDR3 DNA reads TGTGCCAGCTCCCCGGAGGCAAATCCCTACGAGCAGTACTTC.

The chain uses TRBV2 and TRBJ2-2; D is perhaps TRBD1 (5 bases). CDR3 length: 15 residues. The germline CDR1 and CDR2 sequences are SNHLY and FYNNEI. V was shortened by 2 bases and J by 4 bases, with 11 bases between the two germline ends. The chain's CDR3 is CASSELQGSTGELFF. DNA for the CDR3: TGTGCCAGCAGTGAATTGCAGGGATCCACCGGGGAGCTGTTTTTT.

The rearrangement links TRBV5-1 to TRBJ2-2, with TRBD2 matching 7 bases. J was trimmed by 6 bases and V by 0 bases; bases with no gene match: 5. Germline lookup yields CDR1 SGHRS and CDR2 YFSETQ. The CDR3 spans 15 residues. This CDR3 is CASSLAAGSAGELFF. CDR3 bases: TGCGCCAGCAGCTTGGCAGCGGGATCGGCCGGGGAGCTGTTTTTT.

The rearrangement joins TRBV5-4 to TRBJ2-3, with 8 bases identical to TRBD2. The CDR3 is 15 amino acids. CDR1 and CDR2 (germline): SGHNT, YYREEE (reference sequence). The ends lost 3 bases at V and 0 bases at J; junction bases unmatched: 3. CDR3 bases: TGTGCCAGCAGCTCCAGCGGGAGTAGCACAGATACGCAGTATTTT. Its translation: CASSSSGSSTDTQYF.